This T cell receptor (beta chain) emerged from a study of T cell repertoires in cytomegalovirus infection. Whole-study context: Public signatures in TCR beta pointed to CMV infection and matching HLA type.

The CDR3 is 13 residues long. Germline V gene sequence: CDR1 MNHNS, CDR2 SASEGT. Trimming took off 8 bases at V and 4 bases at J, with 14 bases between the two ends. Study results and caveats: The ex vivo response showed dominance by HLA-C-restricted CMV-specific TCR beta clonotypes. Cumulated frequencies of public TCR beta families served to identify carriers of CMV plus the relevant HLA.

MiXCR was run by TCRdb on the reads, yielding one entry per CDR3 protein. The data contain roughly 720,000 distinct CDR3 sequences, less than 40% of them singletons. Turning to this clonotype: Antigen unknown.

The rearrangement links TRBV6-1 to TRBJ2-5; perhaps D is TRBD1 or TRBD2 (5 bases each). Material for sequencing was PBMCs. The sequence was obtained from a human donor in good health (CMV status not recorded). Some clones in this sample may be carry-over from other donors' samples. CDR3 DNA sequence: TGTGCCAGCGAGGGGCAGGTAGGAGAGACCCAGTACTTC. It is translated as CASEGQVGETQYF.